Below, 2 T cell receptor beta chains from the same sample are listed, as sequenced in a study of graft-versus-host responses after intestinal transplantation. TCRdb's copy holds only in-frame clones and misses some; the assay was immunoSEQ multiplex PCR. The repertoire holds around 13,000 clones, with roughly two fifths as singletons. The sequenced sample was alloreactive CD4+ T cells from a mixed lymphocyte reaction culture, obtained before intestinal transplant. The subset here: CFSE-low proliferating T cells sorted from roughly six-day pre-transplant mixed lymphocyte reaction (GvH or HvG direction). The receptors shown here come from a human patient who received an intestinal transplant.

V and J are TRBV25-1 and TRBJ1-2; no clear D gene. V dropped 5 bases and J dropped 6 bases, with 13 bases sitting between them. CDR3 length: 13 residues. Germline V gene data show CDR1 as MGHDK and CDR2 as SYGVNS. CDR3 sequence reads: CASSPRGPDGYTF. The DNA of the CDR3 is TGTGCCAGCAGTCCTAGAGGGCCTGATGGCTACACCTTC.

The chain uses TRBV5-1 and TRBJ1-1; a weak D match, TRBD1 (5 bases). V was shortened by 1 base and J by 5 bases, with 12 bases between the two germline ends. This CDR3 is built from 14 residues. Germline V lookup: CDR1 SGHRS, CDR2 YFSETQ. CDR3 bases: TGCGCCAGCAGCTTGCGACGGGGGGAGACTGAAGCTTTCTTT. Translating gives CASSLRRGETEAFF.